This is a list of T cell receptor beta chains from one sample in a study of T cell repertoires in ileal Crohn's disease. The method was immunoSEQ multiplex PCR; TCRdb's version includes in-frame clones alone and lacks a portion of them. The table has approximately 30,000 clones, over 75% seen once. The sample taken for sequencing was ileal tissue. These receptors all come from an adult with Crohn's disease. Each CDR3 is given with its conserved first and last residue. The order of the fields is V gene, clone size, D gene, J gene, CDR3 DNA, CDR3 protein. D genes are given only for firm matches. The size entry is marked missing in some rows and otherwise reads once, few, many or a size class.

v_gene: TRBV4-3
abundance: -
d_gene: -
j_gene: TRBJ2-1
CDR3nt: TGCGCCAGCAGCCAAGACATAATTGAACTAAATGAGCAGTTCTTC
CDR3aa: CASSQDIIELNEQFF

v_gene: TRBV7-2
abundance: -
d_gene: TRBD1
j_gene: TRBJ1-1
CDR3nt: TGTGCCAGCATCCCCCCGGACAGGGCGAACACTGAAGCTTTCTTT
CDR3aa: CASIPPDRANTEAFF

v_gene: TRBV18
abundance: few
d_gene: -
j_gene: TRBJ2-7
CDR3nt: TGTGCCAGCTCACCGGCCCAGGGGATGACCTACGAGCAGTACTTC
CDR3aa: CASSPAQGMTYEQYF

v_gene: TRBV7-3
abundance: -
d_gene: TRBD2
j_gene: TRBJ2-3
CDR3nt: TGTGCCAGCAGCTTAGGGGTAGCGGGGGGTGCAGATACGCAGTATTTT
CDR3aa: CASSLGVAGGADTQYF

v_gene: TRBV7-9
abundance: -
d_gene: -
j_gene: TRBJ2-5
CDR3nt: TGTGCCAGCAGCTTATTGCCAGGGGCCCAAGAGACCCAGTACTTC
CDR3aa: CASSLLPGAQETQYF

v_gene: TRBV7-9
abundance: -
d_gene: -
j_gene: TRBJ2-2
CDR3nt: TGTGCCAGCAGCCGGGTAGAATCGAACACCGGGGAGCTGTTTTTT
CDR3aa: CASSRVESNTGELFF

v_gene: TRBV5-1
abundance: -
d_gene: -
j_gene: TRBJ2-5
CDR3nt: TGCGCCAGCAGCTTAGCTGAGACCCAGTACTTC
CDR3aa: CASSLAETQYF

v_gene: TRBV9
abundance: -
d_gene: -
j_gene: TRBJ2-2
CDR3nt: TGTGCCAGCAGCGCCAACAGAATCACCGGGGAGCTGTTTTTT
CDR3aa: CASSANRITGELFF

v_gene: TRBV7-6
abundance: -
d_gene: -
j_gene: TRBJ2-7
CDR3nt: TGTGCCAGCAGCTTCGTCAGGGCCTACGAGCAGTACTTC
CDR3aa: CASSFVRAYEQYF

v_gene: TRBV7-2
abundance: -
d_gene: -
j_gene: TRBJ2-1
CDR3nt: TGTGCCAGCAGCCCCGAGCGATCGAGGGAGCAGTTCTTC
CDR3aa: CASSPERSREQFF

v_gene: TRBV7-6
abundance: once
d_gene: -
j_gene: TRBJ1-2
CDR3nt: TGTGCCAGCAGCTTATTGGAGATGTATGGCTACACCTTC
CDR3aa: CASSLLEMYGYTF

v_gene: TRBV9
abundance: -
d_gene: -
j_gene: TRBJ1-6
CDR3nt: TGTGCCAGCAGCGGAGGGCGGCTGAATTCACCCCTCCACTTT
CDR3aa: CASSGGRLNSPLHF

v_gene: TRBV19
abundance: -
d_gene: TRBD2
j_gene: TRBJ2-6
CDR3nt: TGTGCCAGTAGTACCTTGGGGGGGATTAGCTCTGGGGCCAACGTCCTGACTTTC
CDR3aa: CASSTLGGISSGANVLTF

v_gene: TRBV11-1
abundance: -
d_gene: -
j_gene: TRBJ1-2
CDR3nt: TGTGCCAGCAGCTTCGACAGGGGCTACACCTTC
CDR3aa: CASSFDRGYTF

v_gene: TRBV6-5
abundance: -
d_gene: -
j_gene: TRBJ1-4
CDR3nt: TGTGCCAGCAGTTACTCTTTCCGTACAGATGAAAAACTGTTTTTT
CDR3aa: CASSYSFRTDEKLFF

v_gene: TRBV10-3
abundance: -
d_gene: -
j_gene: TRBJ1-1
CDR3nt: TGTGCCATCCAAGGATCCGGCGGGGCTCGGACTGAAGCTTTCTTT
CDR3aa: CAIQGSGGARTEAFF

v_gene: TRBV9
abundance: -
d_gene: TRBD2
j_gene: TRBJ2-7
CDR3nt: TGTGCCAGCAGCGCCCTAGCGGGGGGGCCCTACGAGCAGTACTTC
CDR3aa: CASSALAGGPYEQYF

v_gene: TRBV7-8
abundance: -
d_gene: TRBD1
j_gene: TRBJ1-5
CDR3nt: TGTGCCAGCAGCTCCAAACAGGGGCCCAATCAGCCCCAGCATTTT
CDR3aa: CASSSKQGPNQPQHF

v_gene: TRBV6-1
abundance: -
d_gene: -
j_gene: TRBJ1-1
CDR3nt: TGTGCCAGCAGTGACAGGGAGAACACTGAAGCTTTCTTT
CDR3aa: CASSDRENTEAFF

v_gene: TRBV5-1
abundance: -
d_gene: -
j_gene: TRBJ2-5
CDR3nt: TGCGCCAGCAGCTTGATATTTTTGGAGACCCAGTACTTC
CDR3aa: CASSLIFLETQYF

v_gene: TRBV5-1
abundance: -
d_gene: -
j_gene: TRBJ2-7
CDR3nt: TGCGCCAGCAGCCTCCAGGGAAGACCCTACGAGCAGTACTTC
CDR3aa: CASSLQGRPYEQYF

v_gene: TRBV5-1
abundance: -
d_gene: TRBD1
j_gene: TRBJ2-7
CDR3nt: TGCGCCAGCTACCGGGACAGCAGCTCCTACGAGCAGTACTTC
CDR3aa: CASYRDSSSYEQYF

v_gene: TRBV9
abundance: -
d_gene: TRBD2
j_gene: TRBJ2-5
CDR3nt: TGTGCCAGCGCCCATGGACTAGCGGGAGATGAGACCCAGTACTTC
CDR3aa: CASAHGLAGDETQYF

v_gene: TRBV6-6
abundance: -
d_gene: -
j_gene: TRBJ2-5
CDR3nt: TGTGCCAGCAGTTCCCCGGGGGAGACCCAGTACTTC
CDR3aa: CASSSPGETQYF

v_gene: TRBV9
abundance: -
d_gene: -
j_gene: TRBJ1-4
CDR3nt: TGTGCCAGTTCACAGGGCGTGAAGGAAAAACTGTTTTTT
CDR3aa: CASSQGVKEKLFF

v_gene: TRBV5-1
abundance: -
d_gene: -
j_gene: TRBJ2-7
CDR3nt: TGCGCCAGCAGCTTGGGGGCCACCCGGGGAGGCTCCTACGAGCAGTACTTC
CDR3aa: CASSLGATRGGSYEQYF

v_gene: TRBV6-6
abundance: -
d_gene: -
j_gene: TRBJ2-7
CDR3nt: TGTGCCAGCAGCCCCACCTGGCCCACTACCGAGCAGTACTTC
CDR3aa: CASSPTWPTTEQYF

v_gene: TRBV6-1
abundance: -
d_gene: TRBD1
j_gene: TRBJ1-1
CDR3nt: TGTGCCAGTCCCGGGACAGGGGTGACTGAAGCTTTCTTT
CDR3aa: CASPGTGVTEAFF

v_gene: TRBV10-1
abundance: -
d_gene: -
j_gene: TRBJ1-2
CDR3nt: TGCGCCAGCTTTAGGGAGGGACGATGGGGCTACACCTTC
CDR3aa: CASFREGRWGYTF

v_gene: TRBV5-4
abundance: -
d_gene: TRBD2
j_gene: TRBJ2-3
CDR3nt: TGTGCCAGCAGCTTGAGGGGACTAGTGGGAACAGATACGCAGTATTTT
CDR3aa: CASSLRGLVGTDTQYF